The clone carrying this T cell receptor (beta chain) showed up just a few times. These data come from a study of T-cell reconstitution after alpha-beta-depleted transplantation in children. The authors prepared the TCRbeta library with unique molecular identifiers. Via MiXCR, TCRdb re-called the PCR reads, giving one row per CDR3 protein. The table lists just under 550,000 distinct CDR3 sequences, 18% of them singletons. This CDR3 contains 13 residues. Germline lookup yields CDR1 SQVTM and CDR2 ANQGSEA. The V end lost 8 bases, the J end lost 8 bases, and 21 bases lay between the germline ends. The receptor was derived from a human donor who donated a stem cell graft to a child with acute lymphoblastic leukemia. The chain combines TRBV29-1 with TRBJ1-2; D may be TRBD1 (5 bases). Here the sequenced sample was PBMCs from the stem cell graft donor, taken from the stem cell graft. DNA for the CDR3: TGCAGCTCAACCACAGGCGAGCGGGTCGGCTACACCTTC. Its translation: CSSTTGERVGYTF.